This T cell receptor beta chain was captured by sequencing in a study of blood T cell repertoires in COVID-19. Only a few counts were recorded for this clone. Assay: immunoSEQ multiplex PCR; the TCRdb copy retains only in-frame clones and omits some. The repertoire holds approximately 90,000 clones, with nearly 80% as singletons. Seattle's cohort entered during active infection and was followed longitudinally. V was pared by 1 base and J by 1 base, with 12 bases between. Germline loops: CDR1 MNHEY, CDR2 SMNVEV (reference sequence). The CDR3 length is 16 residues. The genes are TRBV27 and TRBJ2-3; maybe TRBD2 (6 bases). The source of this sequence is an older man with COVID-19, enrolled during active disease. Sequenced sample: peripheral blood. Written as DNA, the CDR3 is TGTGCCAGCAGTTTATACGTGGGCGGGGGCACAGATACGCAGTATTTT. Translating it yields CASSLYVGGGTDTQYF.